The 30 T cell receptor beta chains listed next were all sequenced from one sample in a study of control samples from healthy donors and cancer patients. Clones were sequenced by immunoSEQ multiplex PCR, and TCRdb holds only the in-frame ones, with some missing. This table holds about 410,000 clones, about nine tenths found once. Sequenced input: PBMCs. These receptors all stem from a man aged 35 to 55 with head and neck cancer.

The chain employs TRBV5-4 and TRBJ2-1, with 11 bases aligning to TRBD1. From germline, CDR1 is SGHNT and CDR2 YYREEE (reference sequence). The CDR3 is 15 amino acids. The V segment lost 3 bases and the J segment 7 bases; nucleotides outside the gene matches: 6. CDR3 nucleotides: TGTGCCAGCAGCTGGGGACAGGGGGTAGGGAATGAGCAGTTCTTC. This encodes CASSWGQGVGNEQFF.

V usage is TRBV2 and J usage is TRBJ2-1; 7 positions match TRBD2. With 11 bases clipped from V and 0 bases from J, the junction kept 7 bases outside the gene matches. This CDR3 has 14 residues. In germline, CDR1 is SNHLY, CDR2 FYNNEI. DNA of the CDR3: TGTGCCGGCTCTAGCGGTAGCTCCTACAATGAGCAGTTCTTC. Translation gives CAGSSGSSYNEQFF.

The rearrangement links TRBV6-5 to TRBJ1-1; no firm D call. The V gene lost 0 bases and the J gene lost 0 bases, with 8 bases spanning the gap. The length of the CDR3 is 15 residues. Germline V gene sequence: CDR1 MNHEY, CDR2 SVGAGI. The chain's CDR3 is CASSYSARMNTEAFF. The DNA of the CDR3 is TGTGCCAGCAGTTACTCGGCACGGATGAACACTGAAGCTTTCTTT.

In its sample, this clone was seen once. CDR3 sequence (DNA): TGTGCCAGCACCGGGACAGCCGGGAATGAGCAGTTCTTC. It translates to CASTGTAGNEQFF. V is TRBV12-3 or TRBV12-4 and J is TRBJ2-1; 7 bases match TRBD1. The V gene end was trimmed by 7 bases and the J gene end by 7 bases; junction bases not matched to a gene: 7. CDR3 length equals 13 residues.

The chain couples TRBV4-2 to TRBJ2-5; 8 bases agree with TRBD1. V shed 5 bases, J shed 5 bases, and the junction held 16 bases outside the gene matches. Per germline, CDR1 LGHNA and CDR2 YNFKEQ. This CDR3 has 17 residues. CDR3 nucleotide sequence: TGTGCCAGCAGCGGTACTCGACAGGGGCGGCGTAGCGAGACCCAGTACTTC. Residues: CASSGTRQGRRSETQYF.

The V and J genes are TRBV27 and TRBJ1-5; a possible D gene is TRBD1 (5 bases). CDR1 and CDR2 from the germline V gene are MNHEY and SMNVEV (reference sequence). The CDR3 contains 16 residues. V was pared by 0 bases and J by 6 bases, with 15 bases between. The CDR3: CASSLSGRGGSQPQHF. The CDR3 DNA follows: TGTGCCAGCAGTTTATCTGGCCGTGGGGGAAGTCAGCCCCAGCATTTT.

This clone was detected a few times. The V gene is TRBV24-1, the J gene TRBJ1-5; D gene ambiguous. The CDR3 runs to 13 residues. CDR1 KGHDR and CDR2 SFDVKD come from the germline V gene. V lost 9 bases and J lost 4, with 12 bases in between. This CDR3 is CATQVGRNQPQHF. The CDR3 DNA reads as TGTGCCACCCAAGTTGGCAGGAATCAGCCCCAGCATTTT.

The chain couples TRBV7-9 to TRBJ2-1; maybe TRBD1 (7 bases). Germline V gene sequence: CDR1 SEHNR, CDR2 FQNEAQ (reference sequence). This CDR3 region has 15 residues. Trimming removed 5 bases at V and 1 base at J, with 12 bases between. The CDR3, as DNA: TGTGCCAGCAGCGGCGGGACAGCTTCCTACAATGAGCAGTTCTTC. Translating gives CASSGGTASYNEQFF.

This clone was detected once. The CDR3 DNA reads as TGCAGTGCTAGTTCCGGGACTACTAATGAGCAGTTCTTC. Translation gives CSASSGTTNEQFF. The chain joins TRBV20-1 to TRBJ2-1, with 7 bases lining up with TRBD2. Trimming removed 3 bases from V and 7 bases from J; junction bases left unmatched: 6. There are 13 residues in the CDR3. The V gene's germline CDR1 is DFQATT and CDR2 SNEGSKA (reference sequence).

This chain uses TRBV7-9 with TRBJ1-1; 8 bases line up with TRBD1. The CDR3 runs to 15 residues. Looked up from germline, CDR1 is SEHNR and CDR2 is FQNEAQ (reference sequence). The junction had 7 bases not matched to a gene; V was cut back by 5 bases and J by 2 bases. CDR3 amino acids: CASSPRDRKNTEAFF. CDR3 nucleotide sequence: TGTGCCAGCAGCCCACGGGACAGGAAAAACACTGAAGCTTTCTTT.

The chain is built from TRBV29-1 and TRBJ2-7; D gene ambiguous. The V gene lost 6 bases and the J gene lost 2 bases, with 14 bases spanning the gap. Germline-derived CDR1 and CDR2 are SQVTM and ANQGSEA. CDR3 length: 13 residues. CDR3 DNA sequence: TGCAGCGTCGCCCCGGGTCCTACCTACGAGCAGTACTTC. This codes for CSVAPGPTYEQYF.

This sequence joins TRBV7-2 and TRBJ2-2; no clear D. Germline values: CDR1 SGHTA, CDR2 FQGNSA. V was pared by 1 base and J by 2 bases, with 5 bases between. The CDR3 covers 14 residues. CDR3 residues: CASSLVTNTGELFF. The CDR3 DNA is TGTGCCAGCAGCTTAGTGACAAACACCGGGGAGCTGTTTTTT.

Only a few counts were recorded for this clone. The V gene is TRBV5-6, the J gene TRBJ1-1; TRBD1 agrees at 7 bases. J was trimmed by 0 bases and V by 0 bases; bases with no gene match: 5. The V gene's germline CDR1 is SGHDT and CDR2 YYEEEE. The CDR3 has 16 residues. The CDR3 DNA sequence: TGTGCCAGCAGCTTGGAAAGGGGGCAGATGAACACTGAAGCTTTCTTT. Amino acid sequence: CASSLERGQMNTEAFF.

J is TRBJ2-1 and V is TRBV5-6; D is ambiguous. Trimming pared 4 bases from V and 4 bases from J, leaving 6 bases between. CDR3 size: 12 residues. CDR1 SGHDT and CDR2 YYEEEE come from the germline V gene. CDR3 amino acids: CASSRRYNEQFF. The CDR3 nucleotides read TGTGCCAGCAGCCGCCGGTACAATGAGCAGTTCTTC.

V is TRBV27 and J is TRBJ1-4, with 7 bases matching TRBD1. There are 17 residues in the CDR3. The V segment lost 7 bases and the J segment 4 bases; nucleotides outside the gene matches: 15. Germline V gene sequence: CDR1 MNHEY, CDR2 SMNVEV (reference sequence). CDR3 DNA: TGTGCCAGCAAACGACAGGGAGGTAGAGGGGGTAATGAAAAACTGTTTTTT. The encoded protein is CASKRQGGRGGNEKLFF. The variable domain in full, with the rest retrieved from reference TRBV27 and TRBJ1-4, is EAQVTQNPRYLITVTGKKLTVTCSQNMNHEYMSWYRQDPGLGLRQIYYSMNVEVTDKGDVPEGYKVSRKEKRNFPLILESPSPNQTSLYFCASKRQGGRGGNEKLFFGSGTQLSVL.

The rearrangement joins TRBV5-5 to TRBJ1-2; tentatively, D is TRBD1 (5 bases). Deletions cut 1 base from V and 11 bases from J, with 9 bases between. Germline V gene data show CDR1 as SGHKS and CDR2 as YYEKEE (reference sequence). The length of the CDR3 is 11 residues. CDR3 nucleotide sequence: TGTGCCAGCAGCTTGTGGGGGGAGTACACCTTC. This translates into CASSLWGEYTF.

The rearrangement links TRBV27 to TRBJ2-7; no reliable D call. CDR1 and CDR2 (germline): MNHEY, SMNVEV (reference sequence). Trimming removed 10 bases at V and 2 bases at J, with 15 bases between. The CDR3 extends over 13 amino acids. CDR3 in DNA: TGTGCCACCGCACCGAGGTCGCCCTACGAGCAGTACTTC. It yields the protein CATAPRSPYEQYF.

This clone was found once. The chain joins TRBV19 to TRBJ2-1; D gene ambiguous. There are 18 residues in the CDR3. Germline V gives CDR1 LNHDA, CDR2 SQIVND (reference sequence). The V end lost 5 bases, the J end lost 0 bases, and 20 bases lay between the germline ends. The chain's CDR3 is CASSFDFEFVSSYNEQFF. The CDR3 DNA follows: TGTGCCAGTAGTTTTGACTTTGAATTCGTTAGCTCCTACAATGAGCAGTTCTTC.

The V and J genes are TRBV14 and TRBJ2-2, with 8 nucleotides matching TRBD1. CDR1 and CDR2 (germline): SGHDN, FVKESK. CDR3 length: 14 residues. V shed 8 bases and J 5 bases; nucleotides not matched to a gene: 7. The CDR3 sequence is CASGQGARTGELFF. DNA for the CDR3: TGTGCCAGCGGGCAGGGGGCTAGAACCGGGGAGCTGTTTTTT.

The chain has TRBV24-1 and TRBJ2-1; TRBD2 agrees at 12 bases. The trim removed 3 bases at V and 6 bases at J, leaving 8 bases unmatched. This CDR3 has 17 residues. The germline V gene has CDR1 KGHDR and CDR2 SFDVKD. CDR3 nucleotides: TGTGCCACCAGTGATCCCGGACTAGCGGGAAGTGCCAATGAGCAGTTCTTC. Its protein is CATSDPGLAGSANEQFF.

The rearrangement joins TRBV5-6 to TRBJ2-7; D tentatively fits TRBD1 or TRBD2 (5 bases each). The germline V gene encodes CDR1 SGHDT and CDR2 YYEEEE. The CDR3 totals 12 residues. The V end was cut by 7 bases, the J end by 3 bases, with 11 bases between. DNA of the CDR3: TGTGCCAGCCAAAGGGACGGCTACGAGCAGTACTTC. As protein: CASQRDGYEQYF.

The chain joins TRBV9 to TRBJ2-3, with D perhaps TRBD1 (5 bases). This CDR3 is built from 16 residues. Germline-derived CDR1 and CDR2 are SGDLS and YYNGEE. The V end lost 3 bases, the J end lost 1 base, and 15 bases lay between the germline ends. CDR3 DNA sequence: TGTGCCAGCAGCGCCGCCCCACAGGTCGGCACAGATACGCAGTATTTT. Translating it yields CASSAAPQVGTDTQYF.

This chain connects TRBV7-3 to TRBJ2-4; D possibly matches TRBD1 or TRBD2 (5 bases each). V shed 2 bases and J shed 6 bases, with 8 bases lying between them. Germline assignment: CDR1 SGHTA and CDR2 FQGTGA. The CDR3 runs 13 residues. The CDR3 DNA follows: TGTGCCAGCAGCTTAGCGAGGGGAAACATTCAGTACTTC. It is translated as CASSLARGNIQYF. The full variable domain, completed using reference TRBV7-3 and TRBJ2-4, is GAGVSQTPSNKVTEKGKYVELRCDPISGHTALYWYRQSLGQGPEFLIYFQGTGAADDSGLPNDRFFAVRPEGSVSTLKIQRTERGDSAVYLCASSLARGNIQYFGAGTRLSVL.

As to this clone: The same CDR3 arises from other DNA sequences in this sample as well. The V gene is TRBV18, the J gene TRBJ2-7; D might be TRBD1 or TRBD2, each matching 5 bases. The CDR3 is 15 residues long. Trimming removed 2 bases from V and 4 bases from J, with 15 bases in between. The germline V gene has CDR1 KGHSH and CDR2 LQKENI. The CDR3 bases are TGTGCCAGCTCACCAGCAGGGACGGGAAGGTACGAGCAGTACTTC. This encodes CASSPAGTGRYEQYF.

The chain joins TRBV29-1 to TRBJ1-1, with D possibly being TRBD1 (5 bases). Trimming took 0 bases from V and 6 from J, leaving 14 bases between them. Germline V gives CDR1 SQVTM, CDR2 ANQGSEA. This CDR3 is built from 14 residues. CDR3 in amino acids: CSVEDPPTGAEAFF. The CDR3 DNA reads TGCAGCGTTGAAGATCCGCCGACGGGGGCTGAAGCTTTCTTT.

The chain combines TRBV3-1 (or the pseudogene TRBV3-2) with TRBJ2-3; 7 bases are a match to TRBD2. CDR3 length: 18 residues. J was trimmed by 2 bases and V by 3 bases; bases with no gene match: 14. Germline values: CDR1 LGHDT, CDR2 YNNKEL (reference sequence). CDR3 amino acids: CASSHTPAGAGNTDTQYF. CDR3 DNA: TGTGCCAGCAGCCACACACCCGCCGGAGCGGGGAACACAGATACGCAGTATTTT.

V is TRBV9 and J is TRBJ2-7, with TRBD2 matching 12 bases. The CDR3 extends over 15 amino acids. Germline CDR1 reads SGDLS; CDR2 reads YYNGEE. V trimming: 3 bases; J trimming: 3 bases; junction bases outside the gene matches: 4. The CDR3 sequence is CASSAGLAGSYEQYF. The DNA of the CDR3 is TGTGCCAGCAGCGCTGGACTAGCGGGAAGCTACGAGCAGTACTTC.

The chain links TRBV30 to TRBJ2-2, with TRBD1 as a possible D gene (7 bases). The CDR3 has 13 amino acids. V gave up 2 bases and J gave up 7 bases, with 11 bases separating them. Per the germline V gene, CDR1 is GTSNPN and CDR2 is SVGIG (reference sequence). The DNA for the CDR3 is TGTGCCTGGAGTTCCAGGGGGGTCGGGGAGCTGTTTTTT. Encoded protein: CAWSSRGVGELFF.

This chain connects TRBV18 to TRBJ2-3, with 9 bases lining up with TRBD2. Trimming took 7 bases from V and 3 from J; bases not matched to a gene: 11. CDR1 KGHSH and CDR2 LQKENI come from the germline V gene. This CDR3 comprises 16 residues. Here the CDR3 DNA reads TGTGCCAGCTTAAGACCGGATAGCGGGGGAACAGATACGCAGTATTTT. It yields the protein CASLRPDSGGTDTQYF.

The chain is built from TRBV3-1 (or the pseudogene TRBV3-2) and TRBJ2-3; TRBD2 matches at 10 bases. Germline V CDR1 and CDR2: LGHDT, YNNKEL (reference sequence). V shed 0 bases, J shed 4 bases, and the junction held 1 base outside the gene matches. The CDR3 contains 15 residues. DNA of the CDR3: TGTGCCAGCAGCCAAGAAGCGGGGGGGCCAGATACGCAGTATTTT. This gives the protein CASSQEAGGPDTQYF.